One sample yielded the 25 T cell receptor beta chains listed below, sequenced in a study of OX40 agonist ivuxolimab in advanced cancers. Assay: immunoSEQ multiplex PCR; the TCRdb copy retains only in-frame clones and omits some. The sample has tens of thousands of clones, about 86% seen once. The source was CD4+ or CD8+ T cells sorted from blood, collected in a trial of the OX40 agonist ivuxolimab. All receptors come from an adult with an advanced solid tumor such as melanoma, head and neck, liver or kidney cancer.

Only one count was recorded for this clone. The DNA for the CDR3 is TGTGCCAGCAGTCCGGACAGGGACACCGGGGAGCTGTTTTTT. It is translated as CASSPDRDTGELFF. V usage is TRBV7-3 and J usage is TRBJ2-2; TRBD1 aligns across 8 bases. Per the germline V gene, CDR1 is SGHTA and CDR2 is FQGTGA. The CDR3 runs 14 residues. The ends lost 6 bases at V and 3 bases at J; junction bases unmatched: 3.

The chain couples TRBV29-1 to TRBJ2-1, with 10 positions matching TRBD2. Losses at the gene ends were 3 bases for V and 0 bases for J; bases not matched to a gene: 14. CDR1 and CDR2 (germline): SQVTM, ANQGSEA. The CDR3 has 19 residues. The CDR3 sequence: CSVEGIAGGAGSSYNEQFF. The CDR3 DNA is TGCAGCGTTGAGGGGATAGCGGGGGGTGCGGGAAGCTCCTACAATGAGCAGTTCTTC.

The chain has TRBV7-3 and TRBJ2-3; TRBD1 agrees at 8 bases. CDR3 length equals 17 residues. V was pared by 1 base and J by 4 bases, with 10 bases of the junction left unmatched. Germline CDR1 and CDR2: SGHTA and FQGTGA. The CDR3 DNA reads TGTGCCAGCAGCTTAATAGGCCAGGGGGCGAGCGCAGATACGCAGTATTTT. Translated: CASSLIGQGASADTQYF.

The rearrangement links TRBV5-1 to TRBJ2-3; 8 bases are a match to TRBD1. The trim removed 0 bases at V and 6 bases at J, leaving 6 bases unmatched. Germline CDR1 reads SGHRS; CDR2 reads YFSETQ. There are 15 residues in the CDR3. CDR3: CASSLASQGADTQYF. CDR3 nucleotides: TGCGCCAGCAGCTTGGCTAGTCAGGGGGCTGATACGCAGTATTTT.

The rearrangement links TRBV19 to TRBJ2-1, with D uncertain. The CDR3 spans 13 residues. Trimming pared 8 bases from V and 5 bases from J, leaving 13 bases between. In germline, CDR1 is LNHDA, CDR2 SQIVND (reference sequence). CDR3 sequence: CASWARNHNEQFF. CDR3 bases: TGTGCCAGTTGGGCTCGTAACCACAATGAGCAGTTCTTC.

The rearrangement uses TRBV7-9 and TRBJ2-5; D gene uncertain. From germline, CDR1 is SEHNR and CDR2 FQNEAQ (reference sequence). The CDR3 is 15 residues long. Trimming left V 5 bases short and J 5 bases short, with 18 bases between. In DNA form, the CDR3 reads TGTGCCAGCAGCCCCAACAGTGGGTCAGGCGAGACCCAGTACTTC. Protein: CASSPNSGSGETQYF.

CDR3 loop: CASSLWRREGAYEQYF. CDR3 nucleotide sequence: TGTGCCAGCAGTTTATGGCGCCGGGAGGGGGCTTACGAGCAGTACTTC. The chain joins TRBV27 to TRBJ2-7, with D maybe TRBD2 (8 bases). V lost 1 base, J lost 4 bases, and 17 bases lay in between. This CDR3 is built from 16 residues. Germline lookup yields CDR1 MNHEY and CDR2 SMNVEV (reference sequence).

The gene calls are TRBV4-2 and TRBJ1-2, with D possibly TRBD1 on 5 matching bases. The CDR3 loop spans 16 amino acids. Germline lookup yields CDR1 LGHNA and CDR2 YNFKEQ. Deletions cut 0 bases from V and 3 bases from J, with 14 bases between. The CDR3 DNA sequence: TGTGCCAGCAGCCAAGATCTAGGCAGGGCTTACTATGGCTACACCTTC. This sequence encodes CASSQDLGRAYYGYTF.

The CDR3 region is CASSPGQGGYTF. Written as DNA, the CDR3 is TGTGCCAGCAGCCCCGGACAGGGAGGCTACACCTTC. This chain uses TRBV7-9 with TRBJ1-2, with TRBD1 matching over 8 bases. V trimming: 5 bases; J trimming: 8 bases; junction bases outside the gene matches: 4. Looked up from germline, CDR1 is SEHNR and CDR2 is FQNEAQ (reference sequence). The CDR3 spans 12 residues.

CDR3: CASSRHSNQPQHF. The CDR3 DNA reads TGTGCCAGCAGCCGACACAGCAATCAGCCCCAGCATTTT. The V gene is TRBV14, the J gene TRBJ1-5, with D unresolved. V was cut by 4 bases and J by 1 base, with 5 bases left in between. Germline loops: CDR1 SGHDN, CDR2 FVKESK. This CDR3 is built from 13 residues.

This CDR3 is CASNQRPSYNEQFF. Here the CDR3 DNA reads TGTGCCAGCAACCAAAGGCCCTCCTACAATGAGCAGTTCTTC. The rearrangement joins TRBV5-6 to TRBJ2-1; D ambiguous. CDR3 size: 14 residues. CDR1 is SGHDT and CDR2 is YYEEEE in the germline V gene. V shed 6 bases and J shed 0 bases, with 10 bases lying between them.

This chain uses TRBV7-2 with TRBJ1-5, with 12 bases identical to TRBD1. Germline assignment: CDR1 SGHTA and CDR2 FQGNSA. The length of the CDR3 is 16 residues. V was pared by 0 bases and J by 6 bases, with 3 bases of the junction left unmatched. CDR3: CASSLAGTGGLQPQHF. The CDR3 DNA reads as TGTGCCAGCAGCTTAGCGGGGACAGGGGGCCTTCAGCCCCAGCATTTT.

This clone was detected once. The CDR3 DNA reads TGTGCCAGCAGCTTAAGGGACAGTTTCTACGAGCAGTACTTC. Its protein product is CASSLRDSFYEQYF. The J gene is TRBJ2-7, the V gene TRBV7-6, with 7 positions matching TRBD1. With 2 bases clipped from V and 3 bases from J, the junction kept 4 bases outside the gene matches. The CDR3 has 14 amino acids. Germline V lookup: CDR1 SGHVS, CDR2 FNYEAQ.

The chain combines TRBV19 with TRBJ1-5; tentative D call: TRBD1 (5 bases). CDR3 length: 16 residues. With 3 bases removed from V and 0 bases from J, the gap between germline ends came to 12 bases. The germline V gene encodes CDR1 LNHDA and CDR2 SQIVND (reference sequence). The CDR3 DNA reads TGTGCCAGTAGTATGAGGTCGGGGGTTAGCAATCAGCCCCAGCATTTT. It translates to CASSMRSGVSNQPQHF.

The chain has TRBV2 and TRBJ1-1; 8 nucleotides line up with TRBD1. The germline CDR1 and CDR2 sequences are SNHLY and FYNNEI. The junction had 4 bases not matched to a gene; V was cut back by 7 bases and J by 6 bases. The CDR3 length is 12 residues. The CDR3 spells CASIEDRAEAFF. In DNA form, the CDR3 reads TGTGCCAGCATCGAGGACAGGGCTGAAGCTTTCTTT.

The gene calls are TRBV19 and TRBJ2-1; 11 positions match TRBD1. J lost 7 bases, V lost 4 bases, and 6 bases had no gene match. The CDR3 length is 15 residues. CDR1 is LNHDA and CDR2 is SQIVND in the germline V gene (reference sequence). The CDR3: CASSRDRGVTNEQFF. The CDR3 DNA reads as TGTGCCAGTAGTAGGGACAGGGGGGTAACGAATGAGCAGTTCTTC.

The V and J genes are TRBV19 and TRBJ2-7; D not resolved. CDR1 and CDR2 (germline): LNHDA, SQIVND (reference sequence). The V end was cut by 8 bases, the J end by 0 bases, with 8 bases between. The CDR3 runs 12 residues. The DNA of the CDR3 is TGTGCCAGTCAGTCCCGCTCCTACGAGCAGTACTTC. Its translation is CASQSRSYEQYF.

CDR3 region: CASSYSKALVSEAFF. In DNA, the CDR3 is TGTGCCAGCAGTTACTCGAAAGCTCTAGTCTCTGAAGCTTTCTTT. The chain recombines TRBV6-5 with TRBJ1-1, with D hard to call. Germline CDR1 MNHEY, CDR2 SVGAGI. CDR3 length equals 15 residues. V lost 0 bases and J 6 bases, leaving 14 bases between the germline ends.

Concerning this clone: As the CDR3 is not closed by the conserved phenylalanine or tryptophan, this likely results from a read error. It is unclear where the CDR3 begins or ends on the DNA, so no DNA is shown, and the CDR3 is as TCRdb lists it. The chain carries TRBV6-5 and TRBJ1-2; the table's D call, TRBD1, was not checked against the DNA. Germline CDR1 MNHEY, CDR2 SVGAGI. The CDR3 region is 12 residues in length, termini included. This chain's CDR3 is CASSYLTGSLNI.

The V gene is TRBV2, the J gene TRBJ1-6; TRBD1 might be the D (5 bases). V lost 8 bases, J lost 6 bases, and 8 bases lay in between. Germline V gene data show CDR1 as SNHLY and CDR2 as FYNNEI. The CDR3 is 12 amino acids. The chain's CDR3 is CASDRTNSPLHF. In nucleotides, the CDR3 is TGTGCCAGCGACAGAACTAATTCACCCCTCCACTTT.

The V and J genes are TRBV6-1 and TRBJ2-1; D perhaps matches TRBD1 (8 bases). The CDR3 extends over 15 amino acids. The V gene's germline CDR1 is MNHNS and CDR2 SASEGT. Trimming removed 1 base from V and 5 bases from J, with 12 bases in between. This chain's CDR3 is CASSEEQGGDNEQFF. Written as DNA, the CDR3 is TGTGCCAGCAGTGAAGAACAGGGGGGGGACAATGAGCAGTTCTTC.

The chain is built from TRBV29-1 and TRBJ2-1; maybe TRBD2 (6 bases). The CDR3 has 13 amino acids. Germline CDR1 and CDR2: SQVTM and ANQGSEA. Trimming removed 4 bases at V and 0 bases at J, with 7 bases between. The DNA of the CDR3 is TGCAGCGTTGCGGGAGTCTCCTACAATGAGCAGTTCTTC. It yields the protein CSVAGVSYNEQFF.

This clone was recorded only once. The chain links TRBV27 to TRBJ2-1, with D tentatively TRBD2 (7 bases). This CDR3 is 15 amino acids long. V dropped 1 base and J dropped 8 bases, with 15 bases sitting between them. Germline V gene data show CDR1 as MNHEY and CDR2 as SMNVEV (reference sequence). The CDR3 loop is CASSLYSGGGDEQFF. DNA of the CDR3: TGTGCCAGCAGTTTATATAGCGGAGGGGGGGATGAGCAGTTCTTC.

J is TRBJ1-2 and V is TRBV5-6, with 7 bases fitting TRBD1. Trimming at V came to 4 bases and at J to 4 bases, leaving 7 bases not matched to a gene. The CDR3 totals 14 residues. Germline assignment: CDR1 SGHDT and CDR2 YYEEEE. The CDR3 nucleotides are TGTGCCAGCAGCGAGGGGACAGTAACCTATGGCTACACCTTC. Its protein is CASSEGTVTYGYTF.

The V call is TRBV4-1, the J call TRBJ2-1; perhaps TRBD2 as D (5 bases). The germline V gene has CDR1 MGHRA and CDR2 YSYEKL. V was cut by 6 bases and J by 3 bases, with 12 bases left in between. The CDR3 runs to 14 residues. CDR3: CASRGETIYNEQFF. CDR3 in DNA: TGCGCCAGCAGGGGAGAAACCATCTACAATGAGCAGTTCTTC.